These 2 T cell receptor beta chains originate from one sample sequenced in a study of monozygotic twins with inflammatory bowel disease. TCRdb re-analyzed the 5' RACE reads; it lists each CDR3 protein once, without DNA. With about 380,000 distinct CDR3 sequences in the sample, the ten largest clones hold just over 2.5%. The sample taken for sequencing was blood. These receptors were collected from a human donor with ulcerative colitis or Crohn's disease, or a healthy co-twin of an affected twin (not recorded which).

The V gene is TRBV4-3, the J gene TRBJ1-3. Germline values: CDR1 LGHNA, CDR2 YSLEER. The CDR3 spans 16 residues. CDR3: CASSQDYPGSGNTIYF.

This rearrangement joins TRBV12-3 or TRBV12-4 to TRBJ1-4; TCRdb gives TRBD1 as the D gene, but with no DNA this cannot be confirmed. The CDR3 consists of 17 residues. The CDR3 spells CASSLGTGRTTNEKLFF.